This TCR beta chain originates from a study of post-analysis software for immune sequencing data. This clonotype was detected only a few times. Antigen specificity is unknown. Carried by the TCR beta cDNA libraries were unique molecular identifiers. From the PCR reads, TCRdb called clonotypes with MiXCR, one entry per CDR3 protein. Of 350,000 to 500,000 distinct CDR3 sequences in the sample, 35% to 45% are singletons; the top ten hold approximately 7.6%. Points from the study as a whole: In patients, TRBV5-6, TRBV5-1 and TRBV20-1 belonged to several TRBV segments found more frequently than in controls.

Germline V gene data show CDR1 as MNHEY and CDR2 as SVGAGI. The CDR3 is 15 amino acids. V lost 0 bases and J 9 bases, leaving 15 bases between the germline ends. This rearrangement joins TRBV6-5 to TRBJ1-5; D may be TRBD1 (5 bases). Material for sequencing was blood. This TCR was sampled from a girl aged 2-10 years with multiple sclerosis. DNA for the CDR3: TGTGCCAGCAGTTACTCGAGCGGGGGAGGGACGCCCCAGCATTTT. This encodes CASSYSSGGGTPQHF.